The rows below give T cell receptor beta chains drawn from one sample of a study of shared clonotypes between healthy human individuals. Measured with immunoSEQ multiplex PCR; TCRdb has only the in-frame clones, and not every one. The sample holds about 2 million clones, approximately 95% seen once. The material sequenced was naive CD4+ T cells sorted from blood. These receptors were collected from a man aged 18 to 35 in good health. Both conserved end residues are part of each CDR3. D genes are given only for firm matches. Expanded clones get a size class; other rows say once, few or many, or leave the size out.

cdr3_length	j_call	d_call	v_call	clone_size	cdr3_nt	cdr3_aa
13	TRBJ2-7	.	TRBV7-3	.	TGTGCCAGCAGCGCGGGACAAACGGGGGAGCAGTACTTC	CASSAGQTGEQYF
15	TRBJ1-6	TRBD1	TRBV10-3	.	TGTGCCACCTCAGGGGGAAGCTCCTATAATTCACCCCTCCACTTT	CATSGGSSYNSPLHF
15	TRBJ1-3	.	TRBV5-1	.	TGCGCCAGCAGCTTGGACGGGACATTTGGAAACACCATATATTTT	CASSLDGTFGNTIYF
16	TRBJ2-4	TRBD2	TRBV28	.	TGTGCCAGCAGTTCCTCGGGGGGGCTTTTAGAAAACATTCAGTACTTC	CASSSSGGLLENIQYF
14	TRBJ2-7	.	TRBV18	.	TGTGCCAGCTCACCGGGACACCAAACCTACGAGCAGTACTTC	CASSPGHQTYEQYF
14	TRBJ1-2	.	TRBV19	.	TGTGCCAGTAGTAAAGGGGACCGGCAAGATGGCTACACCTTC	CASSKGDRQDGYTF
17	TRBJ2-1	TRBD2	TRBV4-3	.	TGCGCCAGCAGCCAATTGCCCCTAGCGGGAGGGGTGAATGAGCAGTTCTTC	CASSQLPLAGGVNEQFF
14	TRBJ1-2	.	TRBV30	.	TGTGCCTGGAATTGGGGGTCCGCAGACGGTGGCTACACCTTC	CAWNWGSADGGYTF
16	TRBJ2-3	.	TRBV5-1	.	TGCGCCAGCAGCTTTTCTAGGACGGGACTTCGAGATACGCAGTATTTT	CASSFSRTGLRDTQYF
15	TRBJ1-5	TRBD1	TRBV9	once	TGTGCCAGCAGTCCGACAGGGGGCGTCAATCAGCCCCAGCATTTT	CASSPTGGVNQPQHF
13	TRBJ1-6	.	TRBV19	.	TGTGCCAGTCAAGACGGGGGTAATTCACCCCTCCACTTT	CASQDGGNSPLHF
17	TRBJ2-7	TRBD2	TRBV5-4	.	TGTGCCAGCAGCTTGGGGGGGACTAGCGGGGCCTCCTACGAGCAGTACTTC	CASSLGGTSGASYEQYF
14	TRBJ1-1	.	TRBV2	.	TGTGCCAGCAGTGATGAATCAGCCCCCACTGAAGCTTTCTTT	CASSDESAPTEAFF
16	TRBJ1-6	.	TRBV21-1	.	TGTGCCAGCAGCATAAAGGTTAGCTCCTATAATTCACCCCTCCACTTT	CASSIKVSSYNSPLHF
15	TRBJ2-3	.	TRBV4-1	.	TGCGCCAGCAGCCAAGACGACAGGAGCACAGATACGCAGTATTTT	CASSQDDRSTDTQYF
15	TRBJ2-3	TRBD2	TRBV28	.	TGTGCCAGCAGTTCTGCGGGGGATGTCACAGATACGCAGTATTTT	CASSSAGDVTDTQYF